This T cell receptor beta chain was captured in a study of T cells in Graves' hyperthyroidism and ophthalmopathy. The PBMCs were taken from over 9.5 ml of fresh peripheral blood. RNA transcripts gave rise to amplified TCR beta CDR3 regions. The primer set for the first-round RT-PCR of the TCR CDR3 was HTBI. A single record per CDR3 protein comes from TCRdb applying MiXCR to the multiplex PCR reads. Altogether under 400,000 distinct CDR3 sequences are present, about 13% being singletons, with the ten largest covering around a tenth. Ten or more counts support this clonotype. The CDR3 is 12 residues long. Trimming removed 4 bases at V and 9 bases at J, with 10 bases between. Germline assignment: CDR1 SGHTA and CDR2 FQGNSA.

Source material: blood. The sequence came from a woman aged 18-29 years with Graves' hyperthyroidism. The gene calls are TRBV7-2 and TRBJ2-1; D gene ambiguous. The CDR3, as DNA: TGTGCCAGCAGCTGGGAACCCAGTGAGCAGTTCTTC. This gives the protein CASSWEPSEQFF. The full variable domain, with the rest looked up from reference TRBV7-2 and TRBJ2-1, is GAGVSQSPSNKVTEKGKDVELRCDPISGHTALYWYRQSLGQGLEFLIYFQGNSAPDKSGLPSDRFSAERTGGSVSTLTIQRTQQEDSAVYLCASSWEPSEQFFGPGTRLTVL.